The 12 T cell receptor beta chains in this list originate from one sample, sequenced in a study of shared clonotypes between healthy human individuals. Using immunoSEQ multiplex PCR, the repertoire was profiled, and TCRdb retains in-frame clones only, with some absent. The sample has millions of clones, roughly 94% seen once. Sequenced input: naive CD4+ T cells sorted from blood. The sample's subset: CD45RA+ positively selected. Source of these receptors: a man between 18 and 35 years old in good health.

The rearrangement links TRBV6-4 to TRBJ1-6; D gene unclear. The germline V and J ends were trimmed by 3 bases and 7 bases, with 16 bases remaining between them. CDR1 MRHNA and CDR2 SNTAGT come from the germline V gene. The CDR3 sequence is 16 residues long. CDR3 bases: TGTGCCAGCAGTGATCAGGCCCCACAGATCAATTCACCCCTCCACTTT. It codes for CASSDQAPQINSPLHF.

This chain connects TRBV29-1 to TRBJ2-6; D gene uncertain. V was pared by 8 bases and J by 0 bases, with 11 bases between. Germline V gene data show CDR1 as SQVTM and CDR2 as ANQGSEA. The CDR3 is 14 amino acids. CDR3 in amino acids: CSTPSDSGANVLTF. DNA for the CDR3: TGCAGCACTCCATCGGACTCTGGGGCCAACGTCCTGACTTTC.

The chain uses TRBV6-1 and TRBJ1-4, with 7 bases identical to TRBD1. V lost 5 bases to trimming and J lost 5 bases; unmatched junction nucleotides: 8. This CDR3 has 15 amino acids. Per the germline V gene, CDR1 is MNHNS and CDR2 is SASEGT. The chain's CDR3 is CASSPPGQYNEKLFF. CDR3 in DNA: TGTGCCAGCAGTCCTCCGGGACAGTACAATGAAAAACTGTTTTTT.

This sequence joins TRBV4-1 and TRBJ2-7; no reliable D call. The CDR3 loop spans 11 amino acids. Germline CDR1 MGHRA, CDR2 YSYEKL. Trimming shortened V by 0 bases and J by 10 bases, and 7 bases separated the two germline ends. The CDR3 sequence is CASSQERQQYF. In DNA form, the CDR3 reads TGCGCCAGCAGCCAAGAGAGACAACAGTACTTC.

This clone was observed a handful of times. The chain joins TRBV7-8 to TRBJ1-3; D is uncertain. CDR1 and CDR2 (germline): SGHVS, FQNEAQ. V lost 6 bases and J 7 bases, leaving 16 bases between the germline ends. The CDR3 has 14 residues. CDR3 region: CASRDPALRNTIYF. CDR3 bases: TGTGCCAGCAGAGACCCGGCCCTTAGGAACACCATATATTTT.

V and J are TRBV6-5 and TRBJ2-1; the match to TRBD2 covers 8 bases. V dropped 6 bases and J dropped 9; count of bases not matched to a gene: 10. Germline V lookup: CDR1 MNHEY, CDR2 SVGAGI. This CDR3 is 14 amino acids long. The DNA of the CDR3 is TGTGCCAGCAGCGCCCCCGGGGGGGCGTTTGAGCAGTTCTTC. This encodes CASSAPGGAFEQFF.

This chain uses TRBV19 with TRBJ1-5; possible D gene TRBD1, 5 bases. This CDR3 is built from 15 residues. The V end was cut by 4 bases, the J end by 0 bases, with 10 bases between. Germline-derived CDR1 and CDR2 are LNHDA and SQIVND (reference sequence). CDR3 DNA sequence: TGTGCCAGTAGTACGACAGCCTATAGCAATCAGCCCCAGCATTTT. Translating it yields CASSTTAYSNQPQHF.

This clone was found once. Mismatch with germline at one junction end may stem from a read error. The rearrangement uses TRBV5-1 and TRBJ1-2; possible D gene TRBD1, 6 bases. The CDR3 has 17 amino acids. In germline, CDR1 is SGHRS, CDR2 YFSETQ. The CDR3 sequence is CASSLEARGQVGNGHTF. As DNA, the CDR3 is TGCGCCAGCAGCTTGGAGGCCCGGGGGCAGGTGGGAAATGGCCACACCTTC.

This chain links TRBV25-1 with TRBJ2-2; the match to TRBD2 covers 8 bases. Unmatched junction bases numbered 7, after V lost 7 bases and J lost 6 bases. CDR3 size: 14 residues. Looked up from germline, CDR1 is MGHDK and CDR2 is SYGVNS. The CDR3 sequence: CASTPSGYPGELFF. The CDR3 DNA sequence: TGTGCCAGCACGCCTAGCGGGTATCCCGGGGAGCTGTTTTTT.

This clone was seen once. The chain combines TRBV18 with TRBJ2-7, with D possibly TRBD2 on 6 matching bases. Germline V gives CDR1 KGHSH, CDR2 LQKENI. This CDR3 is 16 amino acids long. V lost 2 bases and J 4 bases, leaving 18 bases between the germline ends. CDR3 DNA sequence: TGTGCCAGCTCACCAATCCCGGAGGGATCGGGGTACGAGCAGTACTTC. It yields the protein CASSPIPEGSGYEQYF. The variable domain in full, completed from reference TRBV18 and TRBJ2-7, reads NAGVMQNPRHLVRRRGQEARLRCSPMKGHSHVYWYRQLPEEGLKFMVYLQKENIIDESGMPKERFSAEFPKEGPSILRIQQVVRGDSAAYFCASSPIPEGSGYEQYFGPGTRLTVT.

The genes are TRBV14 and TRBJ2-5, with D possibly called TRBD1 or TRBD2 (5 bases each). The germline CDR1 and CDR2 sequences are SGHDN and FVKESK. There are 13 residues in the CDR3. V gave up 10 bases and J gave up 5 bases, with 17 bases separating them. The CDR3 loop reads CATLVGGTETQYF. The CDR3 DNA is TGTGCCACCCTCGTTGGGGGTACTGAGACCCAGTACTTC.

The rearrangement joins TRBV5-1 to TRBJ2-3; D remains unclear. The V gene lost 4 bases and the J gene lost 3 bases, with 15 bases spanning the gap. The length of the CDR3 is 15 residues. Germline assignment: CDR1 SGHRS and CDR2 YFSETQ. As DNA, the CDR3 is TGCGCCAGCAGCGCCCGGGCCGCCGGGACAGATACGCAGTATTTT. Protein sequence: CASSARAAGTDTQYF.